This TCR beta chain was found in a study of T-cell memory formation after mild COVID-19. With constant-segment primers, 5'RACE yielded cDNA libraries of TCR alpha and TCR beta that carried sample barcodes and UMIs. TCRdb ran MiXCR on the 5' RACE reads and lists one entry per CDR3 protein. The table includes roughly 260,000 distinct CDR3 sequences, about 16% detected once. This clonotype was counted a few times. This receptor was identified in a man younger than 30 who had mild COVID-19 (a few samples of this study predate the infection). Cell type and time point are not known. Sequenced sample: PBMCs or a T cell subset sorted from them (not recorded which).

CDR3 residues: CASSWDSGANVLTF. The CDR3 region has the DNA TGTGCCAGCAGTTGGGACTCTGGGGCCAACGTCCTGACTTTC. The rearrangement links TRBV6-2 or TRBV6-3 to TRBJ2-6; D uncertain. CDR1 is MNHEY, CDR2 SVGEGT, per germline. Trimming pared 4 bases from V and 0 bases from J, leaving 4 bases between. The CDR3 consists of 14 residues.